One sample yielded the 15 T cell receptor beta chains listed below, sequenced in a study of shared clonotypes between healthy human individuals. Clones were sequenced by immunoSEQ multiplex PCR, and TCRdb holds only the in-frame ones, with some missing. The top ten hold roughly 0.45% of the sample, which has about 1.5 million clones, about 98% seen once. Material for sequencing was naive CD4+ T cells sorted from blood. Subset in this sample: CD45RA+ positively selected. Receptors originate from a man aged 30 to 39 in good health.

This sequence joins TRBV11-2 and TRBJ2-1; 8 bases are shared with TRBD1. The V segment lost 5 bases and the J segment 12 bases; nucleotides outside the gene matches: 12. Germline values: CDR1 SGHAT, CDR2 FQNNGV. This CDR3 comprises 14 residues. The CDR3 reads CASSRATTGAAQFF. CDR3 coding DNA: TGTGCCAGCAGCAGAGCCACGACAGGGGCAGCGCAGTTCTTC.

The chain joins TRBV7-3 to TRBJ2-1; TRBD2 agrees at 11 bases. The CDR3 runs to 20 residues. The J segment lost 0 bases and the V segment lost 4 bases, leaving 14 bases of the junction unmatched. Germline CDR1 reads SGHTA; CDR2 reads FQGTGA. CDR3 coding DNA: TGTGCCAGCAGCTCCCGGGGTGGGACTAGCGGTTACAGCTCCTACAATGAGCAGTTCTTC. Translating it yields CASSSRGGTSGYSSYNEQFF.

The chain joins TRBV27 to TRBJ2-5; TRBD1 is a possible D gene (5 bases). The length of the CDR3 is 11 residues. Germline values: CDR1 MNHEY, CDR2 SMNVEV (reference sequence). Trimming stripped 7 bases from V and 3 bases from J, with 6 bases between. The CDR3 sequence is CASKGKETQYF. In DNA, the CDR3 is TGTGCCAGCAAGGGGAAAGAGACCCAGTACTTC.

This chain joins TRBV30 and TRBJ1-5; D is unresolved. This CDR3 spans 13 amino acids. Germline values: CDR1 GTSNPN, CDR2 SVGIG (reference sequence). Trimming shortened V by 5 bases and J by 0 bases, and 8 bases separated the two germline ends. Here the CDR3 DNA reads TGTGCCTGGGAGGGTGATAGCAATCAGCCCCAGCATTTT. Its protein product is CAWEGDSNQPQHF.

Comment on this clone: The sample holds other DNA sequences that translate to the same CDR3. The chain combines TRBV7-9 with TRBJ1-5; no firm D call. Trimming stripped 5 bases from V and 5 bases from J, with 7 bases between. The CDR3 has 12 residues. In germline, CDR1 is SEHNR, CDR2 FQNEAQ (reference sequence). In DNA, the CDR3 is TGTGCCAGCAGCCGGGCGGATCAGCCCCAGCATTTT. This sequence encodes CASSRADQPQHF.

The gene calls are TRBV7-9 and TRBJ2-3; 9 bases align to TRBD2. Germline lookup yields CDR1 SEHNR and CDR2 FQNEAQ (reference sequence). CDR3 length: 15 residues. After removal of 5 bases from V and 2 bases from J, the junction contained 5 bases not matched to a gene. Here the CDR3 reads CASSTKRGDTDTQYF. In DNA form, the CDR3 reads TGTGCCAGCAGCACAAAGCGGGGGGACACAGATACGCAGTATTTT.

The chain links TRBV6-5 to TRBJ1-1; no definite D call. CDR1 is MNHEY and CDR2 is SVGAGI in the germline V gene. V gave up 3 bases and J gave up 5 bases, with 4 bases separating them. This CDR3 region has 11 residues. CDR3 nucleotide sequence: TGTGCCAGCAGTTATCTGACTGAAGCTTTCTTT. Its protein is CASSYLTEAFF.

The DNA for the CDR3 is TGCGCCAGCAGAGGGACAGGGCGGTACGAGCAGTACTTC. Protein sequence: CASRGTGRYEQYF. The J gene is TRBJ2-7, the V gene TRBV5-1; TRBD1 matches at 9 bases. Trimming removed 5 bases from V and 4 bases from J; junction bases left unmatched: 4. The CDR3 consists of 13 residues. Germline CDR1 SGHRS, CDR2 YFSETQ.

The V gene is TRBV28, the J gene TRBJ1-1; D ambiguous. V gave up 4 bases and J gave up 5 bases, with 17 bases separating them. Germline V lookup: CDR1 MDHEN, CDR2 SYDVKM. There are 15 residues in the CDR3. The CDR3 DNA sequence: TGTGCCAGCAGTTCCCATGCCCTATTAGGAACTGAAGCTTTCTTT. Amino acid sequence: CASSSHALLGTEAFF.

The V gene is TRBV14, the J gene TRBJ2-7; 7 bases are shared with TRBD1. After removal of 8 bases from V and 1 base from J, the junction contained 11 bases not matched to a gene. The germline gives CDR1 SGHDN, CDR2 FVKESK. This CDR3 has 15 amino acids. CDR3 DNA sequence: TGTGCCAGCTCCCGGACAGGACCCATATCCTACGAGCAGTACTTC. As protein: CASSRTGPISYEQYF.

CDR3 in amino acids: CASNRDEIYNEQFF. The CDR3 nucleotides are TGTGCCAGCAACCGGGACGAGATCTACAATGAGCAGTTCTTC. V gene TRBV25-1 combines with J gene TRBJ2-1; D tentatively fits TRBD1 or TRBD2 (5 bases each). V gave up 7 bases and J gave up 3 bases, with 13 bases separating them. From germline, CDR1 is MGHDK and CDR2 SYGVNS. The CDR3 runs 14 residues. Variable domain in full (rest from reference TRBV25-1 and TRBJ2-1): EADIYQTPRYLVIGTGKKITLECSQTMGHDKMYWYQQDPGMELHLIHYSYGVNSTEKGDLSSESTVSRIRTEHFPLTLESARPSHTSQYLCASNRDEIYNEQFFGPGTRLTVL.

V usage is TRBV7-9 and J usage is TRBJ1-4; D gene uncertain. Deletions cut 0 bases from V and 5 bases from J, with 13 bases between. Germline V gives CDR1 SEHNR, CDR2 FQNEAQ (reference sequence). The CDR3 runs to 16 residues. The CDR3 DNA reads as TGTGCCAGCAGCTTAGCGCGGGCAGATAGGAATGAAAAACTGTTTTTT. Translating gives CASSLARADRNEKLFF.

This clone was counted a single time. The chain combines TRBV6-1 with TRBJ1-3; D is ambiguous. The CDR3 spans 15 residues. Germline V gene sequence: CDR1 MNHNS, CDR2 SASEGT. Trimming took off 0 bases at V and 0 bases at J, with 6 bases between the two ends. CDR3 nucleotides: TGTGCCAGCAGTGAAGCAAGTGGCTCTGGAAACACCATATATTTT. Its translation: CASSEASGSGNTIYF.

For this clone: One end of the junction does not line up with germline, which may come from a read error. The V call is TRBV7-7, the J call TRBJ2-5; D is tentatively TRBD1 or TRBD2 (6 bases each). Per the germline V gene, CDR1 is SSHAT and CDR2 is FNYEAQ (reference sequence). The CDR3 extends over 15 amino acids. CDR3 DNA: TGTGCTAGCAGCTTAGTAGGGGGGCTAGGAGAGACCCAGTACTTC. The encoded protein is CASSLVGGLGETQYF.

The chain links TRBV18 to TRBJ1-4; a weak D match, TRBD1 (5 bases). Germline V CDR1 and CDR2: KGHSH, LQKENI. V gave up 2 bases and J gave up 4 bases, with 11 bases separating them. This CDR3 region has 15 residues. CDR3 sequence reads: CASSPLDRINEKLFF. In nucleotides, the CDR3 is TGTGCCAGCTCACCATTAGACAGAATTAATGAAAAACTGTTTTTT. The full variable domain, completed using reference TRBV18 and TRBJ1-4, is NAGVMQNPRHLVRRRGQEARLRCSPMKGHSHVYWYRQLPEEGLKFMVYLQKENIIDESGMPKERFSAEFPKEGPSILRIQQVVRGDSAAYFCASSPLDRINEKLFFGSGTQLSVL.